Following are 28 T cell receptor beta chains from one sample sequenced in a study of shared clonotypes between healthy human individuals. Produced via immunoSEQ multiplex PCR; TCRdb's table is partial and in-frame only. The repertoire includes about 2.1 million clones, around 93% of them detected once, and around 1.7% sits in the top ten. Naive CD8 cells lacked CD45RO, underwent positive selection for CCR7 and left out terminally differentiated effector memory CD45RA+ cells. Sequenced input: naive CD8+ T cells from PBMCs. The receptors come from a man younger than 35 in good health. Some clones in this sample may be carry-over from other donors' samples.

The chain couples TRBV28 to TRBJ2-2; D not certain. Germline values: CDR1 MDHEN, CDR2 SYDVKM. CDR3 length: 15 residues. Trimming took off 6 bases at V and 0 bases at J, with 11 bases between the two ends. In DNA, the CDR3 is TGTGCCAGCAGCCCTACAGACACGAACACCGGGGAGCTGTTTTTT. Translation: CASSPTDTNTGELFF.

The genes are TRBV14 and TRBJ1-2, with 7 bases fitting TRBD1. This CDR3 contains 12 residues. Germline V lookup: CDR1 SGHDN, CDR2 FVKESK. After removal of 3 bases from V and 7 bases from J, the junction contained 2 bases not matched to a gene. The chain's CDR3 is CASSQGTAGYTF. CDR3 coding DNA: TGTGCCAGCAGCCAGGGGACAGCTGGCTACACCTTC. The full variable domain, with the rest looked up from reference TRBV14 and TRBJ1-2, is EAGVTQFPSHSVIEKGQTVTLRCDPISGHDNLYWYRRVMGKEIKFLLHFVKESKQDESGMPNNRFLAERTGGTYSTLKVQPAELEDSGVYFCASSQGTAGYTFGSGTRLTVV.

This chain connects TRBV5-1 to TRBJ2-2; 8 bases are shared with TRBD1. The CDR3 contains 16 residues. The germline V gene encodes CDR1 SGHRS and CDR2 YFSETQ. The V gene end was trimmed by 3 bases and the J gene end by 6 bases; junction bases not matched to a gene: 10. The CDR3, as DNA: TGCGCCAGCAGCTCCAACCGACAGGGGTCGGCCGGGGAGCTGTTTTTT. Its protein is CASSSNRQGSAGELFF.

A single count supports this clone. This rearrangement joins TRBV19 to TRBJ1-2; tentative D call: TRBD1 (5 bases). V lost 5 bases and J lost 7, with 20 bases in between. The germline V gene encodes CDR1 LNHDA and CDR2 SQIVND (reference sequence). The CDR3 extends over 15 amino acids. The CDR3 sequence: CASSPQHGAPSGYTF. For the CDR3, the DNA is TGTGCCAGTAGTCCCCAACACGGGGCCCCATCTGGCTACACCTTC.

This sequence joins TRBV29-1 and TRBJ2-3; 13 nucleotides match TRBD2. Trimming removed 4 bases from V and 5 bases from J; junction bases left unmatched: 0. The CDR3 length is 13 residues. Germline V lookup: CDR1 SQVTM, CDR2 ANQGSEA. CDR3 loop: CSVGLAGGDTQYF. CDR3 nucleotides: TGCAGCGTTGGACTAGCGGGGGGAGATACGCAGTATTTT.

V is TRBV27 and J is TRBJ1-2; the D is unclear. CDR1 and CDR2 from the germline V gene are MNHEY and SMNVEV (reference sequence). This CDR3 region has 14 residues. Trimming left V 5 bases short and J 0 bases short, with 10 bases between. The CDR3 here is CASSLYSANYGYTF. CDR3 DNA: TGTGCCAGCAGTCTTTACAGTGCTAACTATGGCTACACCTTC.

V gene TRBV27 combines with J gene TRBJ2-1, with 7 bases identical to TRBD2. This CDR3 is 11 amino acids long. Germline V gene lookup returns CDR1 MNHEY and CDR2 SMNVEV (reference sequence). Losses at the gene ends were 4 bases for V and 13 bases for J; bases not matched to a gene: 4. CDR3 bases: TGTGCCAGCAGTTCAGGACTAGTTCAGTTCTTC. Amino acid sequence: CASSSGLVQFF.

The chain uses TRBV7-9 and TRBJ2-5; 7 nucleotides line up with TRBD1. The V gene end was trimmed by 6 bases and the J gene end by 5 bases; junction bases not matched to a gene: 9. The V gene's germline CDR1 is SEHNR and CDR2 FQNEAQ (reference sequence). The CDR3 sequence is 14 residues long. The CDR3 region has the DNA TGTGCCAGCAGACCCACAGGGGAGAGGGAGACCCAGTACTTC. The encoded protein is CASRPTGERETQYF.

The gene calls are TRBV7-8 and TRBJ1-1, with TRBD1 matching over 10 bases. V shed 3 bases and J 1 base; nucleotides not matched to a gene: 11. Germline-derived CDR1 and CDR2 are SGHVS and FQNEAQ. The CDR3 consists of 18 residues. CDR3: CASSFYPGQGFANTEAFF. The CDR3 DNA reads TGTGCCAGCAGCTTTTACCCGGGACAGGGGTTCGCGAACACTGAAGCTTTCTTT.

The V gene is TRBV5-1, the J gene TRBJ2-7; 8 positions agree with TRBD2. Per the germline V gene, CDR1 is SGHRS and CDR2 is YFSETQ. V lost 0 bases and J lost 4; bases outside the gene matches: 6. This CDR3 spans 15 amino acids. The CDR3 protein is CASSLARGRWYEQYF. The CDR3 region has the DNA TGCGCCAGCAGCTTGGCTCGCGGGAGGTGGTACGAGCAGTACTTC. Based on the CDR3 plus reference TRBV5-1 and TRBJ2-7, the full variable domain is KAGVTQTPRYLIKTRGQQVTLSCSPISGHRSVSWYQQTPGQGLQFLFEYFSETQRNKGNFPGRFSGRQFSNSRSEMNVSTLELGDSALYLCASSLARGRWYEQYFGPGTRLTVT.

The chain combines TRBV30 with TRBJ2-3, with TRBD2 identical over 13 bases. V lost 2 bases and J lost 7; bases outside the gene matches: 9. The germline CDR1 and CDR2 sequences are GTSNPN and SVGIG (reference sequence). The CDR3 has 16 amino acids. The CDR3 sequence is CAWSPRGTSGDNTQYF. The CDR3 nucleotides read TGTGCCTGGAGTCCAAGGGGGACTAGCGGGGATAATACGCAGTATTTT.

Details on this clone: Other DNA sequences in this specimen translate into the identical CDR3. The V and J genes are TRBV27 and TRBJ2-5; D uncertain. Trimming removed 0 bases from V and 1 base from J, with 9 bases in between. The CDR3 spans 15 residues. Germline CDR1 and CDR2: MNHEY and SMNVEV (reference sequence). CDR3 in DNA: TGTGCCAGCAGTTTATCTTCAGAGACCCAAGAGACCCAGTACTTC. Protein: CASSLSSETQETQYF.

J is TRBJ2-1 and V is TRBV12-5; 7 bases line up with TRBD2. The CDR3 has 15 residues. Germline CDR1 LGHNT, CDR2 FRNRAP. Unmatched junction bases numbered 9, after V lost 3 bases and J lost 7 bases. CDR3 region: CASGLGAGAMNEQFF. The CDR3 nucleotides are TGTGCTAGTGGTTTAGGGGCGGGAGCAATGAATGAGCAGTTCTTC.

V is TRBV11-2 and J is TRBJ1-2, with 10 bases that match TRBD1. This CDR3 is 14 amino acids long. J lost 5 bases, V lost 0 bases, and 0 bases had no gene match. Germline values: CDR1 SGHAT, CDR2 FQNNGV. The CDR3 reads CASSLEDRGYGYTF. CDR3 DNA sequence: TGTGCCAGCAGCTTAGAGGACAGGGGGTATGGCTACACCTTC.

The CDR3 sequence is CASSQGIGTFYGYTF. The CDR3 region has the DNA TGTGCCAGCAGTCAGGGGATCGGGACTTTCTATGGCTACACCTTC. V is TRBV6-5 and J is TRBJ1-2, with D possibly matching TRBD1 (6 bases). Germline lookup yields CDR1 MNHEY and CDR2 SVGAGI. With 5 bases removed from V and 4 bases from J, the gap between germline ends came to 17 bases. This CDR3 region has 15 residues.

J is TRBJ1-1 and V is TRBV4-2; D remains unclear. The CDR3 spans 15 residues. CDR1 LGHNA and CDR2 YNFKEQ come from the germline V gene. Trimming cost V 0 bases and J 1 base, with 9 bases left between them. CDR3 bases: TGTGCCAGCAGCCAAGATATAGGGAAGAACACTGAAGCTTTCTTT. It encodes CASSQDIGKNTEAFF.

The chain is built from TRBV6-5 and TRBJ2-7; D may be TRBD1 (6 bases). This CDR3 is built from 16 residues. CDR1 is MNHEY, CDR2 SVGAGI, per germline. Trimming took 0 bases from V and 5 from J, leaving 17 bases between them. DNA for the CDR3: TGTGCCAGCAGTTACTCGACCTTCGTACAGGGCCACGAGCAGTACTTC. Translating it yields CASSYSTFVQGHEQYF.

The chain recombines TRBV7-9 with TRBJ1-4; 8 nucleotides agree with TRBD1. The CDR3 has 13 amino acids. CDR1 and CDR2 (germline): SEHNR, FQNEAQ (reference sequence). Trimming removed 5 bases from V and 8 bases from J; junction bases left unmatched: 4. The chain's CDR3 is CASSRQGYEKLFF. The CDR3 DNA is TGTGCCAGCAGCAGACAGGGGTACGAAAAACTGTTTTTT.

The genes are TRBV28 and TRBJ2-2, with 7 positions matching TRBD1. The CDR3 has 14 amino acids. V lost 6 bases, J lost 6 bases, and 7 bases stayed unmatched. Germline V lookup: CDR1 MDHEN, CDR2 SYDVKM. In nucleotides, the CDR3 is TGTGCCAGCAGCTGGGACAGCTCCTCCGGGGAGCTGTTTTTT. Protein: CASSWDSSSGELFF.

The rearrangement uses TRBV9 and TRBJ2-5; D is unclear. CDR3 size: 15 residues. The germline V gene encodes CDR1 SGDLS and CDR2 YYNGEE. V lost 1 base to trimming and J lost 5 bases, with 15 bases between them. The DNA for the CDR3 is TGTGCCAGCAGCGTACTTGACACCAATCGGGAGACCCAGTACTTC. Its translation is CASSVLDTNRETQYF.

This chain links TRBV9 with TRBJ2-2, with TRBD2 identical over 10 bases. This CDR3 comprises 14 residues. Trimming cost V 7 bases and J 7 bases; bases outside gene matches: 7. Germline V gene data show CDR1 as SGDLS and CDR2 as YYNGEE. This CDR3 is CASGLAGANGELFF. In DNA, the CDR3 is TGTGCCAGCGGGCTAGCGGGAGCGAACGGGGAGCTGTTTTTT.

This chain connects TRBV29-1 to TRBJ2-1; D ambiguous. The CDR3 length is 13 residues. Germline V gives CDR1 SQVTM, CDR2 ANQGSEA. The germline V and J ends were trimmed by 5 bases and 3 bases, with 11 bases remaining between them. CDR3 DNA sequence: TGCAGCGTTTACCCACTGAACTACAATGAGCAGTTCTTC. Translation: CSVYPLNYNEQFF.

The chain couples TRBV30 to TRBJ1-1, with a weak D call TRBD1 (6 bases). The CDR3 covers 13 residues. V lost 2 bases and J 6 bases, leaving 13 bases between the germline ends. Per the germline V gene, CDR1 is GTSNPN and CDR2 is SVGIG (reference sequence). CDR3 coding DNA: TGTGCCTGGAGTCCTGGACAGTACGCTGAAGCTTTCTTT. This codes for CAWSPGQYAEAFF.

This sequence joins TRBV2 and TRBJ2-3; 12 bases are a match to TRBD2. The trim removed 9 bases at V and 1 base at J, leaving 5 bases unmatched. Germline loops: CDR1 SNHLY, CDR2 FYNNEI. The CDR3 extends over 15 amino acids. The DNA of the CDR3 is TGTGCCAGACGTACTAGCGGGAGGCGCACAGATACGCAGTATTTT. Protein sequence: CARRTSGRRTDTQYF.

V gene TRBV11-2 combines with J gene TRBJ2-1, with TRBD2 identical over 7 bases. This CDR3 contains 16 residues. The germline V gene has CDR1 SGHAT and CDR2 FQNNGV. V lost 7 bases, J lost 0 bases, and 9 bases stayed unmatched. CDR3 amino acids: CASTPWWEGSYNEQFF. CDR3 in DNA: TGTGCCAGCACCCCCTGGTGGGAGGGCTCCTACAATGAGCAGTTCTTC.

The CDR3 loop is CASAAGTSNWAGELFF. The CDR3 region has the DNA TGTGCCAGCGCTGCCGGGACTAGTAATTGGGCCGGGGAGCTGTTTTTT. The chain employs TRBV28 and TRBJ2-2, with TRBD2 matching 8 bases. Germline V gene data show CDR1 as MDHEN and CDR2 as SYDVKM. This CDR3 comprises 16 residues. V dropped 8 bases and J dropped 6; count of bases not matched to a gene: 14.

The chain joins TRBV2 to TRBJ2-7, with D maybe TRBD1 (6 bases). The germline V and J ends were trimmed by 3 bases and 2 bases, with 14 bases remaining between them. Germline-derived CDR1 and CDR2 are SNHLY and FYNNEI. The CDR3 length is 15 residues. CDR3 coding DNA: TGTGCCAGCAGTGAGAGTCCGGCAGGGGCCTACGAGCAGTACTTC. Protein sequence: CASSESPAGAYEQYF.

V and J are TRBV15 and TRBJ1-2; D not certain. V gave up 3 bases and J gave up 8 bases, with 10 bases separating them. The CDR3 runs to 12 residues. Germline CDR1 LNHNV, CDR2 YYDKDF (reference sequence). The CDR3 DNA reads as TGTGCCACCAGCAGCGACCTTGGGGGCTACACCTTC. Protein: CATSSDLGGYTF.